The rows below give T cell receptor beta chains drawn from one sample of a study of radiation and T cells in renal cell carcinoma. Sequencing used immunoSEQ multiplex PCR; TCRdb keeps in-frame clones, though not all of them. Among 100,000 to 150,000 clones, roughly four fifths were seen once, and the ten largest hold under 6.5%. Sample: blood, taken from a patient whose treatment included radiotherapy and nephrectomy. The receptors originated from a man aged 50 to 60 with renal cell carcinoma. Both conserved end residues are trimmed from each CDR3.

cdr3_length: 15
j_call: TRBJ2-7
v_call: TRBV5-1
cdr3_aa: ASSLIPGTGRVYEQY

cdr3_length: 11
j_call: TRBJ2-7
v_call: TRBV28
cdr3_aa: ASRSQGYYEQY

cdr3_length: 14
j_call: TRBJ1-3
v_call: TRBV6-1
cdr3_aa: ASSASPGQGRNTIY

cdr3_length: 13
j_call: TRBJ1-3
v_call: TRBV7-2
cdr3_aa: ASSLGPSSGNTIY

cdr3_length: 12
j_call: TRBJ2-3
v_call: TRBV27
cdr3_aa: ASSPRGSPDTQY

cdr3_length: 11
j_call: TRBJ1-5
v_call: TRBV7-2
cdr3_aa: ASSGQADQPQH

cdr3_length: 12
j_call: TRBJ1-2
v_call: TRBV5-4
cdr3_aa: ASSLQTGGDGYT

cdr3_length: 11
j_call: TRBJ2-3
v_call: TRBV4-2
cdr3_aa: ASSQAREDTQY

cdr3_length: 14
j_call: TRBJ1-3
v_call: TRBV28
cdr3_aa: ASSFGTDFSGNTIY

cdr3_length: 13
j_call: TRBJ2-7
v_call: TRBV4-2
cdr3_aa: ASSQKQGASYEQY

cdr3_length: 15
j_call: TRBJ2-1
v_call: TRBV5-4
cdr3_aa: ASSLGLAGGPKNEQF

cdr3_length: 10
j_call: TRBJ2-3
v_call: TRBV5-1
cdr3_aa: ASSLWTDTQY

cdr3_length: 12
j_call: TRBJ1-6
v_call: TRBV4-2
cdr3_aa: ASSQVGDNSPLH

cdr3_length: 13
j_call: TRBJ1-6
v_call: TRBV5-4
cdr3_aa: ASSLFNREFSPLH

cdr3_length: 13
j_call: TRBJ2-1
v_call: TRBV30
cdr3_aa: AWTLRLAGSNEQF

cdr3_length: 13
j_call: TRBJ2-7
v_call: TRBV28
cdr3_aa: ASSSPAGGSYEQY

cdr3_length: 14
j_call: TRBJ2-3
v_call: TRBV7-2
cdr3_aa: ASSSGASWSTDTQY

cdr3_length: 15
j_call: TRBJ1-1
v_call: TRBV7-3
cdr3_aa: ASSNTNPGTGGTEAF

cdr3_length: 12
j_call: TRBJ2-5
v_call: TRBV30
cdr3_aa: AWATVGGRETQY

cdr3_length: 12
j_call: TRBJ2-3
v_call: TRBV9
cdr3_aa: ASSEQTDPDTQY

cdr3_length: 9
j_call: TRBJ1-1
v_call: TRBV30
cdr3_aa: AWGFNTEAF

cdr3_length: 13
j_call: TRBJ2-7
v_call: TRBV19
cdr3_aa: ASSIGQGTSYEQY

cdr3_length: 10
j_call: TRBJ1-2
v_call: TRBV7-9
cdr3_aa: ASSAGQARST

cdr3_length: 11
j_call: TRBJ1-2
v_call: TRBV28
cdr3_aa: ASRGDSNYGYT

cdr3_length: 12
j_call: TRBJ2-1
v_call: TRBV5-1
cdr3_aa: ASTPGGGYNEQF

cdr3_length: 12
j_call: .
v_call: TRBV2
cdr3_aa: ASSEGEGGYEQY

cdr3_length: 14
j_call: TRBJ2-1
v_call: TRBV15
cdr3_aa: ATSRDGGSSYNEQF

cdr3_length: 14
j_call: TRBJ1-2
v_call: TRBV14
cdr3_aa: ASSHGHRLSENGYT

cdr3_length: 10
j_call: TRBJ2-7
v_call: TRBV5-6
cdr3_aa: ASSSASSLQY

cdr3_length: 14
j_call: TRBJ2-4
v_call: TRBV7-8
cdr3_aa: ASSITGSGGLNIQY

cdr3_length: 13
j_call: TRBJ2-7
v_call: TRBV7-3
cdr3_aa: ASSLLGGVNHEQY

cdr3_length: 9
j_call: TRBJ2-5
v_call: TRBV6-6
cdr3_aa: ASSYGETQY

cdr3_length: 12
j_call: TRBJ2-3
v_call: TRBV11-1
cdr3_aa: ASSLGLAGSSQY

cdr3_length: 13
j_call: TRBJ1-1
v_call: TRBV5-6
cdr3_aa: ASSLMGLRNTEAF

cdr3_length: 10
j_call: TRBJ2-1
v_call: TRBV7-8
cdr3_aa: ASSFRVNEQF

cdr3_length: 13
j_call: TRBJ1-2
v_call: TRBV4-3
cdr3_aa: ASSQDGRGVYGYT

cdr3_length: 12
j_call: TRBJ2-5
v_call: TRBV7-7
cdr3_aa: ASSLVGTQETQY

cdr3_length: 12
j_call: TRBJ1-6
v_call: TRBV6-6
cdr3_aa: ASSPGRGNSPLH

cdr3_length: 12
j_call: TRBJ2-1
v_call: TRBV30
cdr3_aa: ACLTSGAYNEQF

cdr3_length: 11
j_call: TRBJ2-3
v_call: TRBV7-9
cdr3_aa: ASSITSTDTQY

cdr3_length: 13
j_call: TRBJ1-3
v_call: TRBV5-1
cdr3_aa: ASSLVPASGNTIY

cdr3_length: 15
j_call: TRBJ2-5
v_call: TRBV9
cdr3_aa: ASSVSGGQGVSETQY